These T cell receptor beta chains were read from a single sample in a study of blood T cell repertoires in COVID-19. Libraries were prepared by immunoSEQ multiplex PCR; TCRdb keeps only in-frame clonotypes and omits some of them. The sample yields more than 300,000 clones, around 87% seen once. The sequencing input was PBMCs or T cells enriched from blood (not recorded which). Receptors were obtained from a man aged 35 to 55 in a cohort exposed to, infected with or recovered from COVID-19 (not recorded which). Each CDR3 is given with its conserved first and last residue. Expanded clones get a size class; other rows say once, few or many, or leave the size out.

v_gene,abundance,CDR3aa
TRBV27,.,CASGPSGRTIRSYNEQFF
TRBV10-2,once,CASSDNRGQPQHF
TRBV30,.,CACKNAGGTEAFF
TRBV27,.,CASSLGGSNQPQHF
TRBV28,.,CASSSGQTYEQYF
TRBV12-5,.,CASGLITNYGYTF
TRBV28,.,CASRVDRLSSYEQYF
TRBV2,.,CASSLTGEQYF
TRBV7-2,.,CASSLGYPAHNQPQHF
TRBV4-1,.,CASSQTPQQETQYF
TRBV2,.,CASSARTSYTGELFF
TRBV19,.,CASSMILLGGGELFF
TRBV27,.,CASSSGTGQYF
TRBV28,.,CASSTGQGHGYTF
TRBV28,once,CASSLLGRGQSEQYF
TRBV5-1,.,CASSVKQGTGNTIYF
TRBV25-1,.,CASGHSEQFF
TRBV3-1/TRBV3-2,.,CASSPSSTLSTDTQYF
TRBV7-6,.,CATGLGNSPLHF
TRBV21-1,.,CASSKRGLGDTQYF
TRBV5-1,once,CASSPSTGQDTGELFF
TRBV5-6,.,CASSFPSLTGELFF
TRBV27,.,CATSPGLAGFGEQFF
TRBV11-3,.,CASSRSSGRLNEQFF
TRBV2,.,CASRQGEEGPLHF
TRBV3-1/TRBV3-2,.,CASSVGQRGNTEAFF
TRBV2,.,CASSAQFYGYTF
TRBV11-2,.,CASSPTLEGGRETQYF
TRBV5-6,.,CASSQSGSGNTIYF
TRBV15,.,CATGVGGGGNQPQHF
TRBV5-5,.,CASSFQGQTGGYTF
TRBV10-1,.,CAVTLRETSEPYQETQYF
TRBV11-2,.,CASSLYAGDYEQYF
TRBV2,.,CASREQGASGNTIYF
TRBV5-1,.,CASKGQGTTYEQYF
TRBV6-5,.,CASSMTGTYGYTF
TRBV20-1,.,CSASSGRGMAGELFF
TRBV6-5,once,CASSLSGQGSYEQYF
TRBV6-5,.,CASSIILGGEDGYTF
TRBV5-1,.,CASRLNEAGDIQYF
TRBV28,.,CASSLVGGRTEAFF
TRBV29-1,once,CSVEVVGQGYEQYF
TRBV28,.,CASTVGGGENQPQHF
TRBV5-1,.,CASSFGQLGTEAFF
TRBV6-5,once,CASRTDRGDYEQYF
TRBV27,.,CASTPAGGTGELFF
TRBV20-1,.,CSASSRGRGLSYEQYF
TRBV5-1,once,CATRASLDPSYEQYF